The source of this T cell receptor (beta chain) is a study of blood T cells in healthy people across ages. Whole-study findings and limits: Because donor CMV status was unknown, expanded clonotype changes were possibly confounded.

Alongside a J-beta primer mix, a sample-barcoded 5' primer served in a second PCR lasting about 6 to 12 cycles. TCRdb used MiXCR to reprocess the 5' RACE reads, holding one entry per CDR3 protein. Among 600,000 or so distinct CDR3 sequences listed, more than 45% were seen once. With respect to this clonotype: Its target is not known. It may be a read error: a sequence one base away is much more abundant.

The study drew donors from healthy Caucasian individuals in Russia aged roughly 6 to 90. Germline V lookup: CDR1 SEHNR, CDR2 FQNEAQ (reference sequence). The CDR3 has 13 residues. The specimen sequenced was blood. This TCR was recovered from a man older than 75 in good health. The V and J genes are TRBV7-9 and TRBJ2-1; 9 nucleotides align to TRBD2. CDR3 in DNA: TGTACCAGCAGCTTAGCGGGAGCAAATGAGCAGTTCTTC. Translation: CTSSLAGANEQFF. Based on the CDR3 plus reference TRBV7-9 and TRBJ2-1, the full variable domain is DTGVSQNPRHKITKRGQNVTFRCDPISEHNRLYWYRQTLGQGPEFLTYFQNEAQLEKSRLLSDRFSAERPKGSFSTLEIQRTEQGDSAMYLCTSSLAGANEQFFGPGTRLTVL.